This entry lists 31 T cell receptor beta chains sequenced from one sample in a study of blood T cell repertoires in COVID-19 (TCRdb year 2020). Library construction relied on the immunoSEQ multiplex PCR assay. TCRdb mirrors the immuneACCESS table, restricted to in-frame sequences. Some clones are absent from its copies; in checked studies, under half trace to an unresolved V gene, and the reason for the others is unknown. The sample data list roughly 41,000 clones, and about 88% of these were observed just once. The biggest ten clones account for 3.1% of the sample. The sequencing sample was made of PBMCs or T cells enriched from blood (not recorded which). The receptors originated from a woman aged 50 to 60 who had recovered from COVID-19.

This chain uses TRBV2 with TRBJ2-5; the match to TRBD1 covers 9 bases. CDR3 length equals 15 residues. J lost 6 bases, V lost 1 base, and 6 bases had no gene match. Germline-derived CDR1 and CDR2 are SNHLY and FYNNEI. The CDR3 is CASSEETGGRQTQYF. CDR3 nucleotide sequence: TGTGCCAGCAGTGAAGAAACAGGGGGCAGGCAGACCCAGTACTTC.

The rearrangement links TRBV5-1 to TRBJ2-1, with D tentatively TRBD1 (6 bases). The CDR3 runs to 13 residues. V was pared by 8 bases and J by 2 bases, with 11 bases between. CDR1 SGHRS and CDR2 YFSETQ come from the germline V gene. CDR3 in amino acids: CASNRDTYNEQFF. In DNA form, the CDR3 reads TGCGCCAGTAACAGGGATACCTACAATGAGCAGTTCTTC.

The gene calls are TRBV5-4 and TRBJ2-3; 8 nucleotides match TRBD2. Looked up from germline, CDR1 is SGHNT and CDR2 is YYREEE (reference sequence). Losses at the gene ends were 3 bases for V and 3 bases for J; bases not matched to a gene: 9. The CDR3 contains 16 residues. CDR3 sequence (DNA): TGTGCCAGCAGCTCACCTCCGGCGGGAGGAACAGATACGCAGTATTTT. This codes for CASSSPPAGGTDTQYF.

The chain employs TRBV5-1 and TRBJ2-7; D is perhaps TRBD1 (5 bases). Germline CDR1 and CDR2: SGHRS and YFSETQ. Trimming removed 4 bases from V and 4 bases from J, with 9 bases in between. The CDR3 has 12 residues. CDR3 loop: CASSVDRYEQYF. CDR3 bases: TGCGCCAGCAGCGTAGACAGATACGAGCAGTACTTC.

The rearrangement links TRBV2 to TRBJ1-1; TRBD1 agrees at 9 bases. Germline V lookup: CDR1 SNHLY, CDR2 FYNNEI. V shed 2 bases, J shed 1 base, and the junction held 5 bases outside the gene matches. CDR3 length: 16 amino acids. In DNA form, the CDR3 reads TGTGCCAGCAGTGAAACGGGACAGGGTCGGAACACTGAAGCTTTCTTT. Translated, it gives CASSETGQGRNTEAFF.

The chain couples TRBV28 to TRBJ1-1; D is unclear. The CDR3 sequence is 15 residues long. Germline CDR1 reads MDHEN; CDR2 reads SYDVKM. With 4 bases removed from V and 5 bases from J, the gap between germline ends came to 17 bases. This chain's CDR3 is CASSSFWEGGTEAFF. CDR3 DNA: TGTGCCAGCAGTTCCTTCTGGGAGGGAGGAACTGAAGCTTTCTTT.

This chain connects TRBV12-3 or TRBV12-4 to TRBJ1-5, with 7 nucleotides matching TRBD1. The CDR3 contains 13 residues. The V segment lost 6 bases and the J segment 7 bases; nucleotides outside the gene matches: 6. The CDR3 nucleotides read TGTGCCAGCAGCCCTGCACAGGGGCAGCCCCAGCATTTT. Translating gives CASSPAQGQPQHF.

The rearrangement uses TRBV5-1 and TRBJ1-2; TRBD1 matches 7 bases. The CDR3 runs 16 residues. V was clipped by 4 bases and J by 4 bases; unmatched bases: 13. Per germline, CDR1 SGHRS and CDR2 YFSETQ. CDR3 in amino acids: CASSKRGGQDVYGYTF. The CDR3 nucleotides read TGCGCCAGCAGCAAAAGAGGAGGACAGGATGTCTATGGCTACACCTTC.

This chain uses TRBV7-2 with TRBJ1-6; the D is unclear. The CDR3 extends over 13 amino acids. Germline V gene lookup returns CDR1 SGHTA and CDR2 FQGNSA. Trimming stripped 1 base from V and 10 bases from J, with 8 bases between. CDR3 DNA sequence: TGTGCCAGCAGCTTAGGGATTAGCTCACCCCTCCACTTT. The encoded protein is CASSLGISSPLHF.

The rearrangement joins TRBV5-6 to TRBJ1-5, with no clear D. This CDR3 comprises 16 residues. Germline-derived CDR1 and CDR2 are SGHDT and YYEEEE. The V end was cut by 4 bases, the J end by 1 base, with 15 bases between. CDR3 in amino acids: CASSRRLGLSNQPQHF. The DNA for the CDR3 is TGTGCCAGCAGCCGCAGACTGGGTTTGAGCAATCAGCCCCAGCATTTT.

The chain recombines TRBV19 with TRBJ1-2; the D gene is possibly TRBD1 (5 bases). From germline, CDR1 is LNHDA and CDR2 SQIVND (reference sequence). The CDR3 contains 13 residues. The V end was cut by 3 bases, the J end by 4 bases, with 9 bases between. CDR3 sequence reads: CASSIDRPYGYTF. CDR3 coding DNA: TGTGCCAGTAGTATCGACAGACCCTATGGCTACACCTTC.

This chain joins TRBV19 and TRBJ1-2; tentative D call: TRBD1 (5 bases). Germline CDR1 reads LNHDA; CDR2 reads SQIVND (reference sequence). V gave up 3 bases and J gave up 4 bases, with 15 bases separating them. The CDR3 length is 15 residues. CDR3 nucleotides: TGTGCCAGTAGTATCTCCCAGACTAGGGGCTATGGCTACACCTTC. Amino acid sequence: CASSISQTRGYGYTF.

This chain links TRBV6-5 with TRBJ1-5, with TRBD1 matching 7 bases. The CDR3 is 15 residues long. The V and J ends lost 6 bases and 1 base, in that order; junction bases with no gene match: 6. The germline V gene encodes CDR1 MNHEY and CDR2 SVGAGI. The CDR3: CASSRQGHSNQPQHF. CDR3 DNA: TGTGCCAGCAGCAGACAGGGTCACAGCAATCAGCCCCAGCATTTT.

The genes are TRBV5-1 and TRBJ1-6; the match to TRBD1 covers 7 bases. With 0 bases clipped from V and 2 bases from J, the junction kept 2 bases outside the gene matches. From germline, CDR1 is SGHRS and CDR2 YFSETQ. CDR3 size: 16 residues. CDR3 in amino acids: CASSLGQGAYNSPLHF. The CDR3 DNA follows: TGCGCCAGCAGCTTGGGACAGGGCGCCTATAATTCACCCCTCCACTTT.

The chain is built from TRBV5-6 and TRBJ1-2; 8 bases are a match to TRBD1. The V segment lost 2 bases and the J segment 2 bases; nucleotides outside the gene matches: 8. This CDR3 is 16 amino acids long. CDR1 and CDR2 (germline): SGHDT, YYEEEE. The CDR3 bases are TGTGCCAGCAGCTTCCCGGACAGGGAGTTCAACTATGGCTACACCTTC. Encoded protein: CASSFPDREFNYGYTF.

The chain recombines TRBV28 with TRBJ2-5; 12 bases are shared with TRBD2. V shed 2 bases and J 4 bases; nucleotides not matched to a gene: 5. The CDR3 runs to 16 residues. The germline V gene encodes CDR1 MDHEN and CDR2 SYDVKM. This chain's CDR3 is CASSLGLAGLGETQYF. The CDR3 DNA reads as TGTGCCAGCAGTTTAGGACTAGCGGGATTAGGAGAGACCCAGTACTTC.

The rearrangement uses TRBV7-2 and TRBJ1-3; D is ambiguous. V lost 0 bases, J lost 0 bases, and 9 bases lay in between. The germline V gene encodes CDR1 SGHTA and CDR2 FQGNSA. The CDR3 totals 16 residues. Written as DNA, the CDR3 is TGTGCCAGCAGCTTAGCCGATGGCAGCTCTGGAAACACCATATATTTT. Translation: CASSLADGSSGNTIYF.

The chain uses TRBV7-9 and TRBJ2-4, with 10 bases identical to TRBD1. V was clipped by 5 bases and J by 7 bases; unmatched bases: 11. The CDR3 extends over 16 amino acids. Germline CDR1 SEHNR, CDR2 FQNEAQ (reference sequence). The CDR3 reads CASSPATGGALNIQYF. CDR3 bases: TGTGCCAGCAGCCCCGCGACAGGGGGCGCTTTGAACATTCAGTACTTC.

The gene calls are TRBV27 and TRBJ1-3; 9 bases match TRBD1. The junction had 7 bases not matched to a gene; V was cut back by 5 bases and J by 2 bases. Germline-derived CDR1 and CDR2 are MNHEY and SMNVEV (reference sequence). The CDR3 has 16 residues. CDR3 sequence reads: CASSLRRQGAGNTIYF. CDR3 DNA: TGTGCCAGCAGTCTGAGAAGACAGGGGGCTGGAAACACCATATATTTT.

This clone was found once. The chain is built from TRBV29-1 and TRBJ2-7; TRBD1 aligns across 9 bases. Germline CDR1 is SQVTM and CDR2 is ANQGSEA. There are 12 residues in the CDR3. Losses at the gene ends were 6 bases for V and 2 bases for J; bases not matched to a gene: 2. The CDR3 sequence: CSVGQGTYEQYF. CDR3 nucleotides: TGCAGCGTGGGACAGGGCACCTACGAGCAGTACTTC.

The J gene is TRBJ1-2, the V gene TRBV7-6; the match to TRBD1 covers 10 bases. The CDR3 consists of 16 residues. The germline V gene has CDR1 SGHVS and CDR2 FNYEAQ. The V segment lost 2 bases and the J segment 0 bases; nucleotides outside the gene matches: 3. The CDR3 bases are TGTGCCAGCAGCTTAAGGGGACAGGGGTCTAACTATGGCTACACCTTC. Its translation is CASSLRGQGSNYGYTF. Drawing the rest from reference TRBV7-6 and TRBJ1-2, the complete variable domain is GAGVSQSPRYKVTKRGQDVALRCDPISGHVSLYWYRQALGQGPEFLTYFNYEAQQDKSGLPNDRFSAERPEGSISTLTIQRTEQRDSAMYRCASSLRGQGSNYGYTFGSGTRLTVV.

This clone appeared a single time. V and J are TRBV5-1 and TRBJ1-1, with 10 nucleotides matching TRBD1. This CDR3 has 14 residues. V lost 4 bases and J lost 6; bases outside the gene matches: 6. Germline V gives CDR1 SGHRS, CDR2 YFSETQ. This chain's CDR3 is CASSPGQGLSEAFF. The DNA for the CDR3 is TGCGCCAGCAGCCCGGGACAGGGGTTGTCTGAAGCTTTCTTT.

Remarks on this clone: It is unclear where the CDR3 begins or ends on the DNA, so no DNA is shown, and the CDR3 is as TCRdb lists it. The chain links TRBV28 to TRBJ2-7; whether TRBD1, the table's D call, matches the DNA was not checked. The CDR3 extends over 15 residues, inclusive of both ends. Germline CDR1 is MDHEN and CDR2 is SYDVKM. CDR3 residues: CASSSSSRGLYEQYF.

The rearrangement uses TRBV25-1 and TRBJ1-6; 10 bases are a match to TRBD1. Trimming took 1 base from V and 8 from J; bases not matched to a gene: 5. The CDR3 covers 16 residues. CDR1 and CDR2 from the germline V gene are MGHDK and SYGVNS. The CDR3 bases are TGTGCCAGCAGTGAATCCGGGGGGACAGGGGATTCACCCCTCCACTTT. It specifies CASSESGGTGDSPLHF.

The chain employs TRBV5-1 and TRBJ2-1, with D possibly TRBD2 on 7 matching bases. Germline-derived CDR1 and CDR2 are SGHRS and YFSETQ. Trimming cost V 4 bases and J 7 bases, with 18 bases left between them. The CDR3 extends over 15 amino acids. The CDR3 spells CASSPGGGAGNEQFF. CDR3 DNA sequence: TGCGCCAGCAGCCCGGGGGGCGGGGCGGGGAATGAGCAGTTCTTC.

V is TRBV27 and J is TRBJ1-2, with 9 bases fitting TRBD1. CDR1 is MNHEY and CDR2 is SMNVEV in the germline V gene (reference sequence). The CDR3 sequence is 13 residues long. V shed 3 bases and J 6 bases; nucleotides not matched to a gene: 2. This CDR3 reads CASSFGTGNGYTF. DNA for the CDR3: TGTGCCAGCAGTTTTGGGACAGGGAATGGCTACACCTTC.

The J gene is TRBJ2-5, the V gene TRBV2, with D maybe TRBD1 (5 bases). The CDR3 spans 16 residues. The V end was cut by 6 bases, the J end by 1 base, with 18 bases between. The V gene's germline CDR1 is SNHLY and CDR2 FYNNEI. DNA for the CDR3: TGTGCCAGCAGGGGGCTCCACGGACCAACCCAAGAGACCCAGTACTTC. Encoded protein: CASRGLHGPTQETQYF.

This clone was counted once. V and J are TRBV7-9 and TRBJ2-1; tentatively, D is TRBD1 (6 bases). Germline V lookup: CDR1 SEHNR, CDR2 FQNEAQ (reference sequence). This CDR3 is built from 12 residues. Between the trimmed V and J ends, which lost 5 bases and 14 bases, there was a span of 16 bases. The CDR3 sequence: CASSRPQGYEFF. The CDR3 DNA is TGTGCCAGCAGCCGACCACAGGGTTACGAGTTCTTC.

The count of this clone is one. This sample includes further DNA sequences coding for the same CDR3. The chain links TRBV28 to TRBJ1-1; TRBD1 agrees at 10 bases. The CDR3 extends over 15 amino acids. Germline loops: CDR1 MDHEN, CDR2 SYDVKM. Trimming at V came to 5 bases and at J to 2 bases, leaving 5 bases not matched to a gene. The CDR3 here is CASSPGTGVNTEAFF. CDR3 sequence (DNA): TGTGCCAGCAGTCCAGGGACAGGGGTTAACACTGAAGCTTTCTTT.

This sequence joins TRBV5-4 and TRBJ1-6, with D maybe TRBD1 (5 bases). V shed 0 bases and J shed 7 bases, with 11 bases lying between them. CDR3 length equals 15 residues. The germline V gene encodes CDR1 SGHNT and CDR2 YYREEE (reference sequence). CDR3 DNA: TGTGCCAGCAGCTTGGCCCAGGGTCAGAATTCACCCCTCCACTTT. Its protein is CASSLAQGQNSPLHF.

The chain has TRBV5-1 and TRBJ1-1, with D possibly matching TRBD1 (6 bases). Germline CDR1 SGHRS, CDR2 YFSETQ. CDR3 size: 16 residues. The V end lost 4 bases, the J end lost 0 bases, and 16 bases lay between the germline ends. CDR3 protein: CASSPWQGSMNTEAFF. The CDR3 nucleotides are TGCGCCAGCAGCCCCTGGCAGGGGAGTATGAACACTGAAGCTTTCTTT.